The T cell receptor beta chain described here comes from a study of blood T cells in healthy people across ages. Comments on this clonotype: Its antigen is not identified.

Trimming took off 5 bases at V and 0 bases at J, with 14 bases between the two ends. Germline assignment: CDR1 SEHNR and CDR2 FQNEAQ (reference sequence). This CDR3 comprises 16 residues. Primers used in a second PCR of about 6 to 11 cycles were a sample-barcoded 5' primer and a J-beta primer mix. TCRdb analysed the 5' RACE reads with MiXCR anew, one entry per CDR3 protein. The sample has around 800,000 distinct CDR3 sequences, around half seen once. Notes on the study in general: Per-million-T-cell TCR beta diversity fell roughly linearly with age. There were more naive CD4+ cells and higher diversity in long-lived donors than in aged donors. Estimates based on one million T cells were treated as lower bounds.

This TCR came from an elderly man in good health. The sequencing input was blood. V gene TRBV7-9 combines with J gene TRBJ2-4; D is perhaps TRBD1 or TRBD2 (5 bases each). CDR3 residues: CASSRSGTLAKNIQYF. DNA of the CDR3: TGTGCCAGCAGCCGTTCCGGGACCCTAGCCAAAAACATTCAGTACTTC.